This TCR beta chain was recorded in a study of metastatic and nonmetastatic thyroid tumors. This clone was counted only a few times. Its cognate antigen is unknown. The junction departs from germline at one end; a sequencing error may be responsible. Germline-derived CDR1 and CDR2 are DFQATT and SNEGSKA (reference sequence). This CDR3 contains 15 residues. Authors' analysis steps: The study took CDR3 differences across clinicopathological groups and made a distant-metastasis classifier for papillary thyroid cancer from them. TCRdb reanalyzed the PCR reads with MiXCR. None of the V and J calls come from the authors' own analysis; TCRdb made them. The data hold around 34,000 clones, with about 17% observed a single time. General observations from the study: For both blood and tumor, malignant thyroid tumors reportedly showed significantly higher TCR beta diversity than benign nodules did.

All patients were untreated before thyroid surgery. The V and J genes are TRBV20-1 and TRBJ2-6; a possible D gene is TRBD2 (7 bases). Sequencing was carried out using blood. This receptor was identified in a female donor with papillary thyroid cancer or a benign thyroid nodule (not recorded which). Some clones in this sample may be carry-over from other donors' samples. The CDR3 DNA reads TGCAGTGCTAAGGGGGGGGTGTCTGGTGCCAACGTCCTGACTTTC. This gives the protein CSAKGGVSGANVLTF.